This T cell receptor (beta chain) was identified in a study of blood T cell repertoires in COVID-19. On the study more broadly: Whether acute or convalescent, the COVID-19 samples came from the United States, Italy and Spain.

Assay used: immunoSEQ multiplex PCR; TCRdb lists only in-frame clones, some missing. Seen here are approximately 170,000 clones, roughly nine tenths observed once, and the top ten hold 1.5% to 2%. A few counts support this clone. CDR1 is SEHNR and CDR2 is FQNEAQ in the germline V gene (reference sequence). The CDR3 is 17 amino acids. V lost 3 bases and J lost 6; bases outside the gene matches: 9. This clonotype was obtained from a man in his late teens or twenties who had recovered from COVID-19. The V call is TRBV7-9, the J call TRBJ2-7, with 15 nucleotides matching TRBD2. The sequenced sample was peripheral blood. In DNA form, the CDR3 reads TGTGCCAGCAGCTTTGGGACTAGCGGGAGGAACGCCCGCGAGCAGTACTTC. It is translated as CASSFGTSGRNAREQYF.